This T cell receptor beta chain was recorded in a study of cytomegalovirus exposure and HLA in healthy donors. 60 Vbeta and 13 Jbeta primers were used in PCR. Authors' processing steps: A later analysis tallied 75 million to 80 million unique TCR beta chains, roughly 11 million of them shared. The table came from immunoSEQ multiplex PCR; TCRdb's copy has only in-frame clones and leaves some out. D and trimming come from the DNA, and the V and J calls and clone size come from that table. This repertoire shows 130,000 to 150,000 clones, roughly four fifths found once; its top ten account for approximately 10%. V trimming: 2 bases; J trimming: 4 bases; junction bases outside the gene matches: 1. Germline CDR1 SGHRS, CDR2 YFSETQ. The CDR3 spans 14 residues.

The chain uses TRBV5-1 and TRBJ2-4; 9 nucleotides line up with TRBD1. This sequence was found in a woman aged 45-65 years in good health and CMV-seropositive. The sequencing sample was made of PBMCs. DNA of the CDR3: TGCGCCAGCAGCTTACAGGGGGCGAAAAACATTCAGTACTTC. Amino acids: CASSLQGAKNIQYF.